The 5 T cell receptor beta chains below come from one sample, sequenced in a study of T cell repertoires in cytomegalovirus infection. TCRdb called the reads again in MiXCR, with one record for every CDR3 protein. The profile shows around 450,000 distinct CDR3 sequences, 11% of them singletons. The specimen sequenced was PBMCs. The receptors stem from a human donor in good health (CMV status not recorded). Some clones in this sample may be carry-over from other donors' samples.

This chain links TRBV12-5 with TRBJ1-2; 8 bases line up with TRBD1. Germline-derived CDR1 and CDR2 are LGHNT and FRNRAP. This CDR3 spans 16 amino acids. V trimming: 1 base; J trimming: 0 bases; junction bases outside the gene matches: 4. In DNA form, the CDR3 reads TGTGCTAGTGGTTTGGATCAGGACAGGGCTAACTATGGCTACACCTTC. It codes for CASGLDQDRANYGYTF.

This clonotype was found many times. Here the CDR3 DNA reads TGTGCCATCAGGAGGACAGGGGTAGAAACTGAAGCTTTCTTT. This translates into CAIRRTGVETEAFF. The chain joins TRBV10-3 to TRBJ1-1; TRBD1 matches at 9 bases. Trimming at V came to 6 bases and at J to 5 bases, leaving 7 bases not matched to a gene. There are 14 residues in the CDR3. Germline CDR1 ENHRY, CDR2 SYGVKD.

The gene calls are TRBV7-9 and TRBJ1-5; D gene unclear. The CDR3 is made up of 14 amino acids. From germline, CDR1 is SEHNR and CDR2 FQNEAQ (reference sequence). V lost 5 bases and J lost 6, with 14 bases in between. CDR3 bases: TGTGCCAGCAGCCCCTCCGGTAACGGTCAGCCCCAGCATTTT. It translates to CASSPSGNGQPQHF.

In its sample, this clonotype was seen many times. Just one base apart from a much larger clone, this may be a read error. V is TRBV7-3 and J is TRBJ2-1; possibly TRBD2 for D (6 bases). CDR1 is SGHTA, CDR2 FQGTGA, per germline. The CDR3 has 13 amino acids. V was pared by 4 bases and J by 3 bases, with 7 bases between. For the CDR3, the DNA is TGTGCCAGCAGCTCAGCGGGCTACAATGAGCAGTTCTTC. This codes for CASSSAGYNEQFF.

This clonotype has ten or more counts. This chain uses TRBV12-3 or TRBV12-4 with TRBJ2-5; no clear D gene. V was trimmed by 4 bases and J by 5 bases, leaving 8 bases between them. This CDR3 spans 12 amino acids. The CDR3 DNA reads as TGTGCCAGCAGTTCCCCCGCGGAGACCCAGTACTTC. Protein: CASSSPAETQYF.